Listed here are 25 T cell receptor beta chains from one sample, sequenced in a study of regulatory T cells in long-lasting Graves disease. Construction of the TCR beta libraries employed iRepertoire HTBI primers in conjunction with Arm-PCR of CDR3 regions. One entry per CDR3 protein, called by TCRdb with MiXCR from the multiplex PCR reads. The data show 310,000 or so distinct CDR3 sequences, about 20% seen once. As to time point: persistent/refractory GD, antithyroid drugs over 5 years with positive TRAb. The TCR library was made from RNA extracted from PBMCs. Sequenced here: peripheral blood mononuclear cells (PBMCs), sampled when the disease was refractory, from a patient treated with antithyroid drugs. The receptors derive from a female donor with Graves disease.

V gene TRBV6-1 combines with J gene TRBJ2-6; 7 bases line up with TRBD1. V lost 5 bases, J lost 0 bases, and 10 bases stayed unmatched. This CDR3 region has 18 residues. Looked up from germline, CDR1 is MNHNS and CDR2 is SASEGT. CDR3 sequence reads: CASSTNRDSSSGANVLTF. The CDR3 DNA sequence: TGTGCCAGCAGTACTAACCGGGACAGTAGCTCTGGGGCCAACGTCCTGACTTTC.

This chain connects TRBV20-1 to TRBJ1-5; 7 positions match TRBD1. Germline values: CDR1 DFQATT, CDR2 SNEGSKA (reference sequence). V was clipped by 2 bases and J by 2 bases; unmatched bases: 6. This CDR3 region has 15 residues. In nucleotides, the CDR3 is TGCAGTGCTAGAAACAGTGACAGGGGCAATCAGCCCCAGCATTTT. Protein sequence: CSARNSDRGNQPQHF.

This clonotype was observed many times. V and J are TRBV6-1 and TRBJ1-5; 7 bases agree with TRBD1. CDR1 and CDR2 (germline): MNHNS, SASEGT. This CDR3 has 16 residues. Trimming took 5 bases from V and 7 from J; bases not matched to a gene: 14. In DNA form, the CDR3 reads TGTGCCAGCAGTCCCGACAGGGTAGGGGCCAAACAGCCCCAGCATTTT. It yields the protein CASSPDRVGAKQPQHF.

This clonotype has just one count. This clone may be a read error of a much larger clone one base away. The final CDR3 position lacks the conserved phenylalanine or tryptophan, pointing to a likely read error. The rearrangement links TRBV7-8 to TRBJ2-6; D is unclear. Trimming removed 1 base from V and 0 bases from J, with 10 bases in between. CDR1 SGHVS and CDR2 FQNEAQ come from the germline V gene. The CDR3 is made up of 17 amino acids. The CDR3 DNA is TGTGCCAGCAGCTTAGACCACTATCGCTCTGGGGCCAACGTCCTGACTCTC. This gives the protein CASSLDHYRSGANVLTL.

The rearrangement joins TRBV19 to TRBJ2-7; 11 nucleotides match TRBD2. CDR1 and CDR2 (germline): LNHDA, SQIVND (reference sequence). J lost 1 base, V lost 6 bases, and 5 bases had no gene match. CDR3 length: 15 residues. The CDR3, as DNA: TGTGCCAGTAGACTAGCGGGGGCCCAATCCTACGAGCAGTACTTC. Its translation is CASRLAGAQSYEQYF.

The table lists this clonotype with many counts. The chain joins TRBV2 to TRBJ1-2; D uncertain. The CDR3 extends over 14 amino acids. CDR1 SNHLY and CDR2 FYNNEI come from the germline V gene. V gave up 0 bases and J gave up 8 bases, with 13 bases separating them. The CDR3 sequence: CASSEAARVSGYTF. The CDR3 DNA follows: TGTGCCAGCAGTGAAGCGGCCCGGGTTAGCGGCTACACCTTC. The entire variable domain, with the rest obtained from reference TRBV2 and TRBJ1-2, is as follows: EPEVTQTPSHQVTQMGQEVILRCVPISNHLYFYWYRQILGQKVEFLVSFYNNEISEKSEIFDDQFSVERPDGSNFTLKIRSTKLEDSAMYFCASSEAARVSGYTFGSGTRLTVV.

Details on this clonotype: It may be a read error: a sequence one base away is much more abundant. The V gene is TRBV6-2 or TRBV6-3, the J gene TRBJ1-1; D perhaps matches TRBD1 (5 bases). This CDR3 contains 14 residues. Looked up from germline, CDR1 is MNHEY and CDR2 is SVGEGT. As DNA, the CDR3 is TGTACCAGCAGCCATACTCGGGGGAAGACTGAAGCTTTCTTT. This codes for CTSSHTRGKTEAFF.

The chain carries TRBV9 and TRBJ1-1; D remains unclear. The CDR3 sequence is 15 residues long. V dropped 0 bases and J dropped 4 bases, with 13 bases sitting between them. Germline CDR1 and CDR2: SGDLS and YYNGEE. CDR3 DNA: TGTGCCAGCAGCGTAGCTATAGGGCTGGGCACTGAAGCTTTCTTT. It specifies CASSVAIGLGTEAFF.

The sample holds many counts of this clonotype. The chain joins TRBV2 to TRBJ1-2; D remains unclear. V was trimmed by 4 bases and J by 8 bases, leaving 8 bases between them. Germline CDR1 reads SNHLY; CDR2 reads FYNNEI. This CDR3 spans 11 amino acids. The CDR3 spells CASSGKSGYTF. CDR3 in DNA: TGTGCCAGCAGTGGGAAAAGCGGCTACACCTTC.

The genes are TRBV10-3 and TRBJ2-7; maybe TRBD1 (6 bases). The V end was cut by 6 bases, the J end by 1 base, with 10 bases between. Germline lookup yields CDR1 ENHRY and CDR2 SYGVKD. This CDR3 is 13 amino acids long. As DNA, the CDR3 is TGTGCCATCAGACCGACAGGTTCCTACGAGCAGTACTTC. Residues: CAIRPTGSYEQYF.

The chain is built from TRBV5-1 and TRBJ1-3; D perhaps matches TRBD1 (5 bases). Trimming removed 6 bases from V and 1 base from J, with 14 bases in between. CDR1 and CDR2 from the germline V gene are SGHRS and YFSETQ. CDR3 length equals 15 residues. The CDR3: CASTLQGDSGNTIYF. The CDR3 region has the DNA TGCGCCAGCACTCTCCAAGGGGATTCTGGAAACACCATATATTTT.

This clonotype has a count of ten or more. The chain employs TRBV12-3 or TRBV12-4 and TRBJ1-4; D remains unclear. The ends were cut back, 1 base at V and 2 bases at J, with 8 bases in the middle. The CDR3 spans 15 residues. CDR3 DNA sequence: TGTGCCAGCAGTTTAGGTGCGGGGACTAATGAAAAACTGTTTTTT. Its protein product is CASSLGAGTNEKLFF.

Worth noting for this clonotype: Just one base apart from a much larger clone, this may be a read error. The rearrangement uses TRBV11-2 and TRBJ1-5; a weak D match, TRBD1 (6 bases). This CDR3 has 14 amino acids. V was cut by 5 bases and J by 6 bases, with 14 bases left in between. Germline values: CDR1 SGHAT, CDR2 FQNNGV. This CDR3 is CASSRQDLLQPQHF. The CDR3 DNA is TGTGCCAGCAGCCGACAGGACCTCCTTCAGCCCCAGCATTTT.

This clonotype has ten or more counts. In DNA, the CDR3 is TGTGCCAGCAGCCGGACGGCCGGACTATACGAGCAGTACTTC. Encoded protein: CASSRTAGLYEQYF. The chain has TRBV12-3 or TRBV12-4 and TRBJ2-7, with D tentatively TRBD2 (6 bases). The V end lost 6 bases, the J end lost 4 bases, and 16 bases lay between the germline ends. This CDR3 has 14 residues.

Ten or more counts support this clonotype. The rearrangement uses TRBV10-3 and TRBJ2-5; TRBD1 is a possible D gene (6 bases). Trimming took off 3 bases at V and 5 bases at J, with 13 bases between the two ends. The V gene's germline CDR1 is ENHRY and CDR2 SYGVKD. CDR3 length equals 14 residues. The CDR3 DNA is TGTGCCATCAGTGAATTCCGGCAGGGGGAGACCCAGTACTTC. Protein: CAISEFRQGETQYF.

On this clonotype itself: Relative to the germline gene, one junction end is altered; a read error may explain this. The CDR3 reads CASKWDSGQSYERYF. CDR3 DNA sequence: TGCGCCAGCAAATGGGACAGCGGACAATCCTACGAGCGGTACTTC. The chain carries TRBV5-1 and TRBJ2-7, with 7 bases that match TRBD1. The CDR3 length is 15 residues. Looked up from germline, CDR1 is SGHRS and CDR2 is YFSETQ.

The rearrangement joins TRBV19 to TRBJ2-7, with 9 bases lining up with TRBD1. This CDR3 spans 14 amino acids. Germline V CDR1 and CDR2: LNHDA, SQIVND (reference sequence). V trimming: 10 bases; J trimming: 3 bases; junction bases outside the gene matches: 10. CDR3 protein: CATNGQGRVYEQYF. CDR3 DNA: TGTGCCACCAACGGACAGGGGAGGGTCTACGAGCAGTACTTC. Using reference TRBV19 and TRBJ2-7 for the parts outside the CDR3, the full variable domain is DGGITQSPKYLFRKEGQNVTLSCEQNLNHDAMYWYRQDPGQGLRLIYYSQIVNDFQKGDIAEGYSVSREKKESFPLTVTSAQKNPTAFYLCATNGQGRVYEQYFGPGTRLTVT.

The genes are TRBV6-4 and TRBJ2-7, with a tentative D call TRBD1 (5 bases). Trimming stripped 4 bases from V and 3 bases from J, with 10 bases between. The CDR3 runs 13 residues. Germline V lookup: CDR1 MRHNA, CDR2 SNTAGT. CDR3 coding DNA: TGTGCCAGCAGTGGTGTCAGGGACTACGAGCAGTACTTC. It codes for CASSGVRDYEQYF.

This chain uses TRBV6-1 with TRBJ2-7, with D hard to call. The V gene lost 7 bases and the J gene lost 0 bases, with 10 bases spanning the gap. The CDR3 length is 13 residues. Germline V gene sequence: CDR1 MNHNS, CDR2 SASEGT. CDR3 sequence reads: CASKKSTSYEQYF. DNA for the CDR3: TGTGCCAGCAAAAAGTCGACCTCCTACGAGCAGTACTTC.

This clonotype has at least ten counts. The chain combines TRBV28 with TRBJ1-1, with a possible D match to TRBD1 (6 bases). The CDR3 is 14 amino acids. V lost 8 bases and J 5 bases, leaving 18 bases between the germline ends. Germline V gene data show CDR1 as MDHEN and CDR2 as SYDVKM. This CDR3 reads CASGGATGRTEAFF. CDR3 coding DNA: TGTGCCAGCGGGGGGGCCACAGGGAGGACTGAAGCTTTCTTT.

The chain uses TRBV19 and TRBJ2-4, with D tentatively TRBD1 (5 bases). This CDR3 has 16 residues. Germline V gives CDR1 LNHDA, CDR2 SQIVND (reference sequence). The germline V and J ends were trimmed by 3 bases and 0 bases, with 12 bases remaining between them. CDR3: CASSMPDSLAKNIQYF. The CDR3 DNA reads as TGTGCCAGTAGTATGCCCGACAGTCTAGCCAAAAACATTCAGTACTTC.

This clonotype was observed a handful of times. This chain uses TRBV30 with TRBJ2-7; 9 bases line up with TRBD2. This CDR3 comprises 14 residues. Germline V gives CDR1 GTSNPN, CDR2 SVGIG (reference sequence). Trimming took 5 bases from V and 3 from J; bases not matched to a gene: 8. The CDR3 region has the DNA TGTGCCTGGGCGGGAGCTAGCGGGGACTACGAGCAGTACTTC. As protein: CAWAGASGDYEQYF. The full variable domain, completed using reference TRBV30 and TRBJ2-7, is SQTIHQWPATLVQPVGSPLSLECTVEGTSNPNLYWYRQAAGRGLQLLFYSVGIGQISSEVPQNLSASRPQDRQFILSSKKLLLSDSGFYLCAWAGASGDYEQYFGPGTRLTVT.

This clonotype was seen many times. V usage is TRBV7-8 and J usage is TRBJ2-6; D unclear. With 10 bases removed from V and 2 bases from J, the gap between germline ends came to 12 bases. CDR1 is SGHVS, CDR2 FQNEAQ, per germline. This CDR3 contains 14 residues. The CDR3 nucleotides are TGTGCCATCCGAACCCGAACTGGGGCCAACGTCCTGACTTTC. It translates to CAIRTRTGANVLTF.

This clonotype was seen only a few times. This rearrangement joins TRBV5-4 to TRBJ1-1, with a weak D call TRBD1 (5 bases). Trimming stripped 1 base from V and 0 bases from J, with 10 bases between. Germline lookup yields CDR1 SGHNT and CDR2 YYREEE (reference sequence). This CDR3 region has 15 residues. The CDR3 sequence is CASSLLGPMNTEAFF. The CDR3 DNA is TGTGCCAGCAGCTTGTTGGGACCCATGAACACTGAAGCTTTCTTT.

This clonotype has a count of ten or more. The V gene is TRBV28, the J gene TRBJ2-6, with D perhaps matching TRBD1 (5 bases). The V and J ends lost 5 bases and 0 bases respectively, with 17 bases between them. Germline V gene lookup returns CDR1 MDHEN and CDR2 SYDVKM. This CDR3 contains 18 residues. This CDR3 is CASSPPRQLFSGANVLTF. The DNA of the CDR3 is TGTGCCAGCAGTCCTCCGAGACAGCTGTTCTCTGGGGCCAACGTCCTGACTTTC.